The 25 T cell receptor beta chains below come from one sample, sequenced in a study of blood T cell repertoires in COVID-19. Libraries were prepared by immunoSEQ multiplex PCR; TCRdb keeps only in-frame clonotypes and omits some of them. The sample gives 230,000 or so clones, 75% to 90% of which show up once; approximately 5% is in the top ten. Sequenced material: peripheral blood. The origin of the receptors is a woman aged 40 to 50 who had recovered from COVID-19.

The V and J genes are TRBV7-9 and TRBJ1-4; weak D call: TRBD1 (6 bases). The CDR3 has 17 residues. V lost 1 base to trimming and J lost 8 bases, with 20 bases between them. CDR1 SEHNR and CDR2 FQNEAQ come from the germline V gene (reference sequence). CDR3 in amino acids: CASSLGGTGQLGEKLFF. CDR3 nucleotide sequence: TGTGCCAGCAGCTTAGGGGGCACTGGACAGCTCGGAGAAAAACTGTTTTTT.

This rearrangement joins TRBV30 to TRBJ2-5; no clear D gene. The CDR3 runs 11 residues. V was trimmed by 0 bases and J by 5 bases, leaving 4 bases between them. Per germline, CDR1 GTSNPN and CDR2 SVGIG (reference sequence). CDR3 amino acids: CAWSVRETQYF. The CDR3, as DNA: TGTGCCTGGAGTGTACGGGAGACCCAGTACTTC.

The chain uses TRBV19 and TRBJ2-3; possibly TRBD2 for D (5 bases). The V end was cut by 4 bases, the J end by 2 bases, with 10 bases between. Germline loops: CDR1 LNHDA, CDR2 SQIVND (reference sequence). CDR3 size: 14 residues. The CDR3 loop reads CASSTSRPTDTQYF. The CDR3 region has the DNA TGTGCCAGTAGTACTAGCAGGCCCACAGATACGCAGTATTTT.

The V call is TRBV4-3, the J call TRBJ2-2; 7 positions agree with TRBD2. V gave up 5 bases and J gave up 4 bases; unmatched junction bases: 1. Germline V lookup: CDR1 LGHNA, CDR2 YSLEER. The CDR3 consists of 13 residues. CDR3 coding DNA: TGCGCCAGCAGCGCGGGGGTCACCGGGGAGCTGTTTTTT. The encoded protein is CASSAGVTGELFF.

This clone has a handful of counts. V gene TRBV5-4 combines with J gene TRBJ2-3; 12 nucleotides align to TRBD1. Germline CDR1 is SGHNT and CDR2 is YYREEE (reference sequence). J lost 6 bases, V lost 4 bases, and 9 bases had no gene match. The CDR3 contains 16 residues. CDR3 protein: CASSPGGDRGLDTQYF. DNA of the CDR3: TGTGCCAGCAGCCCCGGGGGGGACAGGGGGCTTGATACGCAGTATTTT.

V is TRBV12-5 and J is TRBJ1-5; 7 nucleotides align to TRBD1. Germline V gene data show CDR1 as LGHNT and CDR2 as FRNRAP. With V trimmed by 6 bases and J by 0 bases, 5 bases remained unmatched. This CDR3 contains 15 residues. CDR3 in amino acids: CASGEGQHSNQPQHF. The CDR3, as DNA: TGTGCTAGTGGCGAGGGACAGCATAGCAATCAGCCCCAGCATTTT.

V usage is TRBV11-3 and J usage is TRBJ1-2; 7 nucleotides match TRBD1. Trimming at V came to 4 bases and at J to 12 bases, leaving 14 bases not matched to a gene. This CDR3 has 14 residues. CDR1 is SGHNT, CDR2 YENEEA, per germline. The CDR3 sequence: CASSSSSGTADNTF. The CDR3 DNA follows: TGTGCCAGCAGCTCGTCGTCCGGGACAGCTGACAACACCTTC.

The V and J genes are TRBV28 and TRBJ2-1; TRBD2 matches 7 bases. Germline CDR1 is MDHEN and CDR2 is SYDVKM. This CDR3 spans 13 amino acids. V trimming: 7 bases; J trimming: 3 bases; junction bases outside the gene matches: 3. CDR3 region: CASTRGDYNEQFF. The DNA of the CDR3 is TGTGCCAGCACCCGGGGGGACTACAATGAGCAGTTCTTC. The variable domain in full, with the rest retrieved from reference TRBV28 and TRBJ2-1, is DVKVTQSSRYLVKRTGEKVFLECVQDMDHENMFWYRQDPGLGLRLIYFSYDVKMKEKGDIPEGYSVSREKKERFSLILESASTNQTSMYLCASTRGDYNEQFFGPGTRLTVL.

V usage is TRBV9 and J usage is TRBJ2-3; 9 positions match TRBD2. This CDR3 spans 17 amino acids. The V gene end was trimmed by 7 bases and the J gene end by 0 bases; junction bases not matched to a gene: 12. Germline CDR1 SGDLS, CDR2 YYNGEE. The CDR3 DNA is TGTGCCAGCGGCGGGAAGCGGGGGGCCCGGAGCACAGATACGCAGTATTTT. Its translation: CASGGKRGARSTDTQYF.

This clone was recorded only once. The chain carries TRBV27 and TRBJ2-1, with 12 nucleotides matching TRBD2. Trimming cost V 5 bases and J 5 bases; bases outside gene matches: 7. CDR3 length equals 16 residues. The germline gives CDR1 MNHEY, CDR2 SMNVEV (reference sequence). The CDR3 DNA sequence: TGTGCCAGCAGTCCCTGGACTAGCGGGGCAAACAATGAGCAGTTCTTC. This translates into CASSPWTSGANNEQFF.

This clone was found a few times. The chain employs TRBV7-9 and TRBJ2-1, with 14 bases matching TRBD2. The J segment lost 15 bases and the V segment lost 1 base, leaving 8 bases of the junction unmatched. The germline V gene encodes CDR1 SEHNR and CDR2 FQNEAQ (reference sequence). The CDR3 is 15 amino acids. CDR3 sequence (DNA): TGTGCCAGCAGCTTAGAGGGACTAGCGGGAGCGGTGCTGTTCTTC. It encodes CASSLEGLAGAVLFF.

The genes are TRBV5-1 and TRBJ2-1; 8 nucleotides line up with TRBD2. The CDR3 extends over 17 amino acids. The V segment lost 4 bases and the J segment 0 bases; nucleotides outside the gene matches: 9. Germline-derived CDR1 and CDR2 are SGHRS and YFSETQ. CDR3: CASSPHSGASSYNEQFF. The CDR3 DNA follows: TGCGCCAGCAGCCCCCATAGCGGGGCTAGCTCCTACAATGAGCAGTTCTTC.

The chain recombines TRBV9 with TRBJ1-6; no definite D call. Per germline, CDR1 SGDLS and CDR2 YYNGEE. The germline V and J ends were trimmed by 0 bases and 9 bases, with 7 bases remaining between them. The CDR3 consists of 13 residues. CDR3 DNA sequence: TGTGCCAGCAGCGTAGGCGGAGGTTCACCCCTCCACTTT. Translated, it gives CASSVGGGSPLHF.

The genes are TRBV18 and TRBJ1-2; the D gene is possibly TRBD1 (6 bases). This CDR3 region has 14 residues. The germline gives CDR1 KGHSH, CDR2 LQKENI. Trimming cost V 6 bases and J 0 bases, with 11 bases left between them. The CDR3 here is CASSLGDTNYGYTF. CDR3 DNA: TGTGCCAGCTCTTTAGGGGACACTAACTATGGCTACACCTTC.

The rearrangement links TRBV10-3 to TRBJ2-1, with 14 nucleotides matching TRBD2. The CDR3 totals 15 residues. Germline lookup yields CDR1 ENHRY and CDR2 SYGVKD. Trimming removed 6 bases from V and 10 bases from J; junction bases left unmatched: 8. As DNA, the CDR3 is TGTGCCATCAGCCTTCAGACTAGCGGGAGGGGCGAGCAGTTCTTC. It yields the protein CAISLQTSGRGEQFF.

The CDR3 region has the DNA TGTGCCAGCACCAAAGGAGTAAGCTATGGCTACACCTTC. Translating gives CASTKGVSYGYTF. This chain connects TRBV28 to TRBJ1-2; D ambiguous. The CDR3 totals 13 residues. Germline-derived CDR1 and CDR2 are MDHEN and SYDVKM. V was cut by 7 bases and J by 4 bases, with 13 bases left in between.

The rearrangement uses TRBV6-5 and TRBJ2-3; D unresolved. Trimming removed 6 bases from V and 4 bases from J, with 11 bases in between. CDR3 length equals 13 residues. Germline CDR1 MNHEY, CDR2 SVGAGI. The CDR3 nucleotides are TGTGCCAGCAGGGCTTTGTTGGCAGATACGCAGTATTTT. This encodes CASRALLADTQYF.

The chain recombines TRBV6-1 with TRBJ2-1; tentatively, D is TRBD1 (6 bases). CDR3 length: 14 residues. The V gene's germline CDR1 is MNHNS and CDR2 SASEGT. V was trimmed by 2 bases and J by 7 bases, leaving 12 bases between them. For the CDR3, the DNA is TGTGCCAGCAGTGAACAGGGGCTATTAAATGAGCAGTTCTTC. This sequence encodes CASSEQGLLNEQFF.

This chain joins TRBV5-4 and TRBJ1-1; TRBD1 aligns across 9 bases. Germline lookup yields CDR1 SGHNT and CDR2 YYREEE (reference sequence). J lost 3 bases, V lost 4 bases, and 13 bases had no gene match. This CDR3 comprises 17 residues. CDR3 sequence: CASSGTTPGQGYTEAFF. CDR3 nucleotide sequence: TGTGCCAGCAGCGGGACGACCCCGGGACAGGGATACACTGAAGCTTTCTTT.

V usage is TRBV2 and J usage is TRBJ2-1; TRBD2 aligns across 8 bases. The CDR3 sequence is 18 residues long. The V gene's germline CDR1 is SNHLY and CDR2 FYNNEI. The junction had 12 bases not matched to a gene; V was cut back by 4 bases and J by 1 base. The DNA for the CDR3 is TGTGCCAGCAGTGGCAGGGAGAAGAGCGGGGGTTCCTACAATGAGCAGTTCTTC. Amino acid sequence: CASSGREKSGGSYNEQFF.

The CDR3 coding sequence is TGTGCCAGCAGCTTAGGGAGGTTTCGCTCGAACACCGGGGAGCTGTTTTTT. Amino acid sequence: CASSLGRFRSNTGELFF. This sequence joins TRBV7-2 and TRBJ2-2; the D gene is possibly TRBD2 (5 bases). The CDR3 runs to 17 residues. Germline CDR1 and CDR2: SGHTA and FQGNSA. The ends were cut back, 1 base at V and 0 bases at J, with 12 bases in the middle.

Details on this clone: Compared with germline, one end of the junction differs, possibly owing to a read error. The V and J genes are TRBV6-1 and TRBJ1-2, with 8 bases matching TRBD1. CDR3 size: 15 residues. Germline loops: CDR1 MNHNS, CDR2 SASEGT. In nucleotides, the CDR3 is TGTGCCAGCAGAGAAGGGACAGGAGAGCGAAATGGCTACACCTTC. Protein sequence: CASREGTGERNGYTF.

J is TRBJ2-5 and V is TRBV18; weak D call: TRBD1 (5 bases). CDR1 is KGHSH and CDR2 is LQKENI in the germline V gene. The CDR3 spans 16 residues. V lost 2 bases to trimming and J lost 4 bases, with 17 bases between them. CDR3 bases: TGTGCCAGCTCACCAAAGGGGTACACAAATGGAGAGACCCAGTACTTC. As protein: CASSPKGYTNGETQYF.

The chain couples TRBV6-5 to TRBJ1-2; TRBD1 agrees at 8 bases. CDR1 is MNHEY and CDR2 is SVGAGI in the germline V gene. V was clipped by 0 bases and J by 4 bases; unmatched bases: 4. There are 15 residues in the CDR3. The CDR3 DNA sequence: TGTGCCAGCAGTTACTCCCCAGGGGGCGGCTATGGCTACACCTTC. Its translation is CASSYSPGGGYGYTF.

The chain employs TRBV5-4 and TRBJ2-5; 9 bases fit TRBD2. V gave up 4 bases and J gave up 0 bases; unmatched junction bases: 4. The CDR3 length is 15 residues. CDR1 SGHNT and CDR2 YYREEE come from the germline V gene (reference sequence). The CDR3 protein is CASSRVAGDQETQYF. The CDR3 DNA sequence: TGTGCCAGCAGCCGGGTAGCGGGAGACCAAGAGACCCAGTACTTC.